The clone carrying this TCR beta chain was counted many times. Its antigen is unidentified. These data are taken from a study of breast tumors, draining lymph nodes, adjacent tissues. Whole-study findings and limits: Tumor TCR diversity was below lymph nodes but above nontumor tissue. The data were judged consistent with most tumor T cells coming from lymph node and expanding in tumor. Compared with basal-like, luminal-like tumors shared significantly more repertoire with nontumor tissue.

Axillary draining lymph nodes of breast cancer patients supplied the node samples. TCRdb fed the multiplex PCR reads into MiXCR, producing one record per CDR3 protein. This sample has 200,000 or so distinct CDR3 sequences, with approximately 33% found just once. The sample consisted of axillary lymph node tissue. The origin of this receptor is a female donor with breast cancer. Some clones in this sample may be carry-over from other donors' samples.

Here the CDR3 DNA reads TGTGCCAGCAGGCCTGGGACAGGGCAAGAGACCCAGTACTTC. The encoded protein is CASRPGTGQETQYF. The chain has TRBV2 and TRBJ2-5, with TRBD1 identical over 9 bases. This CDR3 is 14 amino acids long. Germline V CDR1 and CDR2: SNHLY, FYNNEI. Unmatched junction bases numbered 4, after V lost 6 bases and J lost 2 bases.